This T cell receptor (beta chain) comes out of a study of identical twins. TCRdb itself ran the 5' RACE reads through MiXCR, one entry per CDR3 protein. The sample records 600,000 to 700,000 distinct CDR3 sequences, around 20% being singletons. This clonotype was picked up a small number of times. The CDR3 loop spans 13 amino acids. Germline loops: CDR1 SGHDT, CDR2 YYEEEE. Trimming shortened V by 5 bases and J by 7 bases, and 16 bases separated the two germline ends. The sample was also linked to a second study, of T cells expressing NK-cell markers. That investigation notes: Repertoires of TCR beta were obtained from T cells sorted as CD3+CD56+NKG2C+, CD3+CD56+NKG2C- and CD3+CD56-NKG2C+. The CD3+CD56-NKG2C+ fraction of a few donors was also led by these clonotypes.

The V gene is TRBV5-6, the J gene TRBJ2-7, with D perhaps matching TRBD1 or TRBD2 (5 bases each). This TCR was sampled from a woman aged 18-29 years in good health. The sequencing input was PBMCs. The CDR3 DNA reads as TGTGCCAGCAGTAAAGTTGGGGGTGGGGAGCAGTACTTC. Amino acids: CASSKVGGGEQYF.